Listed below are T cell receptor beta chains from one sample, sequenced in a study of regulatory T cells in long-lasting Graves disease. TCRdb called the multiplex PCR reads again in MiXCR, with one record for every CDR3 protein. The sample carries around 480,000 distinct CDR3 sequences, 15% to 20% recorded once. The same data also went into a second study, on T cells in Graves' hyperthyroidism and ophthalmopathy.

The input for sequencing was peripheral blood mononuclear cells (PBMCs), taken at new diagnosis, from a patient treated with antithyroid drugs. These receptors were obtained from a woman aged 35-60 years with Graves disease. Both conserved end residues are part of each CDR3. Fields, in order: V gene, D gene, clone size, J gene, CDR3 protein, CDR3 DNA. The D gene is left open where the match is weak. Some rows mark clone size as missing; the rest say once, few, many or name a class of expanded clone.

TRBV28	NA	NA	TRBJ2-7	CAGSLTYEQYF	TGTGCCGGCAGTTTGACCTACGAGCAGTACTTC
TRBV24-1	NA	many	TRBJ1-1	CATRETGFTEAFF	TGTGCCACCAGGGAAACAGGGTTCACTGAAGCTTTCTTT
TRBV6-9	NA	many	TRBJ1-2	CASSWRGGEFF	TGTGCCAGCAGTTGGAGGGGAGGGGAGTTCTTC
TRBV13	NA	NA	TRBJ2-7	CASSQGSYQYF	TGTGCCAGCAGCCAGGGGTCTTATCAGTACTTC
TRBV29-1	NA	many	TRBJ2-3	CSVVGRTGRADTQYF	TGCAGCGTTGTTGGTCGGACCGGACGGGCAGATACGCAGTATTTT
TRBV2	TRBD1	once	TRBJ1-5	CASSQLDRGWQPQHF	TGCGCCAGCAGCCAGCTAGACAGGGGGTGGCAGCCCCAGCATTTT
TRBV12-3/TRBV12-4	TRBD1	NA	TRBJ1-5	CASSLRTGADNQPQHF	TGTGCCAGCAGTCTCCGGACAGGGGCGGACAATCAGCCCCAGCATTTT
TRBV3-1	NA	NA	TRBJ1-1	CASSQGVRGGTNAEAFF	TGTGCCAGCAGCCAAGGGGTCAGGGGAGGAACCAACGCTGAAGCTTTCTTT
TRBV2	NA	many	TRBJ1-1	CASTGQGRTEAFF	TGTGCCAGCACCGGTCAGGGGCGCACTGAAGCTTTCTTT
TRBV4-1	NA	few	TRBJ2-7	CASSQRAADYEQYF	TGCGCCAGCAGCCAACGTGCGGCCGACTACGAGCAGTACTTC
TRBV6-1	NA	few	TRBJ1-2	CASRTDSKANYGYTF	TGTGCCAGCAGAACAGACAGCAAGGCTAACTATGGCTACACCTTC
TRBV11-3	NA	many	TRBJ1-6	CASSLGGYTPTSANSPLHF	TGTGCCAGCAGCTTAGGGGGGTACACACCTACCTCCGCTAATTCACCCCTCCACTTT
TRBV7-9	NA	few	TRBJ2-5	CASNREGRKETQYF	TGTGCCAGCAACCGCGAGGGGCGAAAAGAGACCCAGTACTTC
TRBV5-1	NA	NA	TRBJ1-4	CASSLAGSPNEKLFF	TGCGCCAGCAGCTTGGCCGGGAGCCCCAATGAAAAACTGTTTTTT
TRBV28	NA	few	TRBJ2-5	CASISEGLGTQYF	TGTGCCAGCATATCGGAGGGGCTCGGGACCCAGTACTTC
TRBV29-1	TRBD2	many	TRBJ2-3	CSAPRGGGADTQYF	TGCAGCGCCCCGCGGGGCGGGGGGGCTGATACGCAGTATTTT
TRBV10-1	NA	NA	TRBJ2-5	CASSESWTAETQYF	TGCGCCAGCAGTGAGAGTTGGACAGCGGAGACCCAGTACTTC
TRBV27	NA	NA	TRBJ1-5	CASSSHLTTEGVVQPQHF	TGTGCCAGCAGTTCCCATTTAACGACAGAGGGTGTTGTTCAGCCCCAGCATTTT
TRBV6-1	NA	few	TRBJ1-5	CASNSGKGGRQPQHF	TGTGCCAGCAATAGTGGTAAGGGCGGTCGTCAACCCCAGCATTTT
TRBV19	NA	few	TRBJ2-5	CASSIGPLSQETQYF	TGTGCCAGTAGTATAGGCCCCCTCTCACAAGAGACCCAGTACTTC